The 16 T cell receptor beta chains presented below share a single source sample, sequenced in a study of blood T cell repertoires in COVID-19. Here immunoSEQ multiplex PCR was the method, and the copy in TCRdb shows in-frame clones only, minus some. The table has about 190,000 clones, roughly 80% seen once. Sequenced: peripheral blood. These receptors were collected from a man in his forties or fifties who had recovered from COVID-19.

This clone occurred many times. The rearrangement uses TRBV6-1 and TRBJ1-5; D uncertain. V lost 2 bases and J 6 bases, leaving 17 bases between the germline ends. The CDR3 sequence is 16 residues long. The germline V gene encodes CDR1 MNHNS and CDR2 SASEGT. The chain's CDR3 is CASSEQRRGGGQPQHF. DNA of the CDR3: TGTGCCAGCAGTGAACAAAGACGGGGAGGAGGTCAGCCCCAGCATTTT.

The genes are TRBV19 and TRBJ1-3; D not certain. Trimming cost V 5 bases and J 2 bases, with 10 bases left between them. Germline CDR1 LNHDA, CDR2 SQIVND (reference sequence). The CDR3 extends over 14 amino acids. CDR3 DNA sequence: TGTGCCAGTAGTGGCGGAGTTGCTGGAAACACCATATATTTT. Translated, it gives CASSGGVAGNTIYF.

This chain uses TRBV6-5 with TRBJ2-3; 7 bases agree with TRBD2. J gave up 2 bases and V 1 base, and 6 bases lay outside the gene matches. The CDR3 consists of 16 residues. Per the germline V gene, CDR1 is MNHEY and CDR2 is SVGAGI. The CDR3 is CASSYWGGHNTDTQYF. The CDR3 coding sequence is TGTGCCAGCAGTTACTGGGGAGGGCATAACACAGATACGCAGTATTTT.

The chain has TRBV6-5 and TRBJ1-1; D gene ambiguous. Germline values: CDR1 MNHEY, CDR2 SVGAGI. The CDR3 totals 12 residues. V lost 7 bases and J lost 1, with 7 bases in between. Written as DNA, the CDR3 is TGTGCCAGCAATGGCAGGAACACTGAAGCTTTCTTT. It yields the protein CASNGRNTEAFF.

The chain recombines TRBV14 with TRBJ2-1, with unresolved D. The CDR3 covers 13 residues. V lost 0 bases, J lost 9 bases, and 9 bases lay in between. The germline V gene encodes CDR1 SGHDN and CDR2 FVKESK. The DNA for the CDR3 is TGTGCCAGCAGCCAAGATTATAGAATTGAGCAGTTCTTC. Amino acids: CASSQDYRIEQFF.

Only a few counts were recorded for this clone. The chain joins TRBV2 to TRBJ1-5; possible D gene TRBD1, 5 bases. The CDR3 length is 15 residues. Deletions cut 1 base from V and 1 base from J, with 8 bases between. The germline CDR1 and CDR2 sequences are SNHLY and FYNNEI. CDR3 sequence reads: CASSEGRGSNQPQHF. The CDR3, as DNA: TGTGCCAGCAGTGAAGGGAGGGGAAGCAATCAGCCCCAGCATTTT.

V is TRBV19 and J is TRBJ2-1; 11 bases agree with TRBD2. The V segment lost 1 base and the J segment 6 bases; nucleotides outside the gene matches: 8. CDR3 length equals 17 residues. Germline V lookup: CDR1 LNHDA, CDR2 SQIVND (reference sequence). CDR3 in DNA: TGTGCCAGTAGTATAGGTAGCGGGAGGGCCTTGGCCAATGAGCAGTTCTTC. Translating it yields CASSIGSGRALANEQFF.

The rearrangement uses TRBV7-2 and TRBJ2-1; TRBD2 agrees at 12 bases. V trimming: 5 bases; J trimming: 0 bases; junction bases outside the gene matches: 8. Germline values: CDR1 SGHTA, CDR2 FQGNSA. This CDR3 comprises 18 residues. The CDR3 reads CASSRGLAGRGSYNEQFF. Written as DNA, the CDR3 is TGTGCCAGCAGCCGGGGACTAGCGGGCCGGGGCTCCTACAATGAGCAGTTCTTC.

V usage is TRBV7-6 and J usage is TRBJ2-2; 9 nucleotides line up with TRBD2. Germline trimming cut 1 base from V and 2 bases from J; bases unmatched to any gene: 2. CDR1 is SGHVS, CDR2 FNYEAQ, per germline. This CDR3 comprises 16 residues. The CDR3 loop is CASSLELAGNTGELFF. The CDR3 DNA reads as TGTGCCAGCAGCTTAGAACTAGCGGGTAACACCGGGGAGCTGTTTTTT.

The V and J genes are TRBV4-2 and TRBJ2-3; 8 nucleotides agree with TRBD2. Germline V CDR1 and CDR2: LGHNA, YNFKEQ. The CDR3 covers 15 residues. V lost 3 bases and J lost 1; bases outside the gene matches: 3. The CDR3 DNA sequence: TGTGCCAGCAGCCAGGGTAGCGGGGGCACAGATACGCAGTATTTT. This sequence encodes CASSQGSGGTDTQYF.

V gene TRBV10-3 combines with J gene TRBJ1-4; 7 nucleotides agree with TRBD1. Trimming cost V 0 bases and J 8 bases; bases outside gene matches: 15. The CDR3 has 18 amino acids. CDR1 and CDR2 from the germline V gene are ENHRY and SYGVKD. CDR3 loop: CAISESSNFDRAGEKLFF. CDR3 in DNA: TGTGCCATCAGTGAGTCTAGCAATTTCGACAGGGCGGGAGAAAAACTGTTTTTT.

V usage is TRBV29-1 and J usage is TRBJ2-5; TRBD2 is a possible D gene (6 bases). The CDR3 runs to 15 residues. V lost 8 bases and J lost 5, with 24 bases in between. Germline V CDR1 and CDR2: SQVTM, ANQGSEA. The CDR3 bases are TGCAGCACTGACATGAGCGGCGGGGACGGGGAGACCCAGTACTTC. As protein: CSTDMSGGDGETQYF.

The rearrangement uses TRBV19 and TRBJ1-1, with 8 bases fitting TRBD1. The V and J ends lost 4 bases and 1 base, in that order; junction bases with no gene match: 5. The CDR3 has 15 residues. Germline assignment: CDR1 LNHDA and CDR2 SQIVND (reference sequence). In nucleotides, the CDR3 is TGTGCCAGTAGTACAGGGGGCGCAGGGAACACTGAAGCTTTCTTT. Protein: CASSTGGAGNTEAFF.

The rearrangement joins TRBV7-2 to TRBJ2-1; unclear D gene. There are 15 residues in the CDR3. V lost 1 base to trimming and J lost 7 bases, with 14 bases between them. The germline gives CDR1 SGHTA, CDR2 FQGNSA. CDR3 coding DNA: TGTGCCAGCAGCTTAGGGGTGTCCAGCAGGAATGAGCAGTTCTTC. It codes for CASSLGVSSRNEQFF.

This clone has just a few counts. The CDR3 region is CASSLGSSGRPTRYEQFF. The CDR3 region has the DNA TGTGCCAGCAGCTTGGGATCTAGCGGGAGGCCGACGAGGTATGAGCAGTTCTTC. This sequence joins TRBV5-6 and TRBJ2-1, with 11 nucleotides matching TRBD2. The trim removed 0 bases at V and 8 bases at J, leaving 13 bases unmatched. The CDR3 has 18 residues. Germline V gene data show CDR1 as SGHDT and CDR2 as YYEEEE.

V and J are TRBV7-9 and TRBJ1-2; D might be TRBD1 (6 bases). Germline V gives CDR1 SEHNR, CDR2 FQNEAQ (reference sequence). Deletions cut 4 bases from V and 8 bases from J, with 11 bases between. This CDR3 spans 12 amino acids. The CDR3 nucleotides are TGTGCCAGCAGCTCCAGGGGACGGGGCTACACCTTC. It is translated as CASSSRGRGYTF.